This T cell receptor (beta chain) was sequenced for a study of blood T cell repertoires in COVID-19. Study summary: Material from acute and convalescent COVID-19 was sourced from the United States, Italy and Spain. The analysed material was cDNA or gDNA that came from T cells, B-cell-depleted T cells, or PBMCs.

The V and J ends lost 5 bases and 2 bases respectively, with 12 bases between them. There are 14 residues in the CDR3. CDR1 is SGHVS, CDR2 FQNEAQ, per germline. In the study's own analysis: The assay estimated nucleated cells by amplifying reference gene primers. The data were produced by immunoSEQ multiplex PCR, yet TCRdb's version contains in-frame clones alone and is incomplete. The V and J calls and clone size come from that table; D and trimming were worked out from the DNA. Of more than 25,000 clones in the sample, about 88% were seen once. This TCR was sampled from a man aged 65-85 years with active or convalescent COVID-19. The specimen sequenced was peripheral blood. The V gene is TRBV7-8, the J gene TRBJ1-1; D is unclear. CDR3 residues: CASSPPVRNTEAFF. Here the CDR3 DNA reads TGTGCCAGCAGCCCCCCGGTCCGAAACACTGAAGCTTTCTTT.